These T cell receptor beta chains were read from a single sample in a study of blood T cells in healthy people across ages. TCRdb recomputed calls from the 5' RACE reads with MiXCR, one row per CDR3 protein. This table holds about 1,500,000 distinct CDR3 sequences, approximately 38% found once. Material: blood. Receptors originate from a woman between 18 and 29 years old in good health. Each CDR3 is given with its conserved first and last residue. A D gene is named only where the DNA matches it firmly. Rows may omit the clone size; those that give it use once, few, many or a size class.

j_call clone_size v_call d_call cdr3_nt cdr3_aa
TRBJ2-1 . TRBV27 . TGTGCCAGCAGTTTGGTGGCGGTAGGTGAGCAGTTCTTC CASSLVAVGEQFF
TRBJ2-1 . TRBV10-3 . TGTGCCATCAGTGAGACCCCGGGGTTGTTTTCAGGGGACTGGTACAATGAGCAGTTCTTC CAISETPGLFSGDWYNEQFF
TRBJ2-7 . TRBV5-5 . TGTGCCAGCAGCTTCGAGTACAGTTCCTACGAGCAGTACTTC CASSFEYSSYEQYF
TRBJ2-7 . TRBV6-1 TRBD1 TGTGCCAGCAGGGGTGTTGGACAGGGTGGCTACGAGCAGTACTTC CASRGVGQGGYEQYF
TRBJ1-2 . TRBV7-9 . TGTGCCAGCAGCTTAGGGGTCACGGCCTTAGGCTACACCTTC CASSLGVTALGYTF
TRBJ1-2 few TRBV24-1 . TGTGCCACCAGCCCGGACTGGATAACTATGGGCTACACCTTC CATSPDWITMGYTF
TRBJ1-1 few TRBV20-1 . TGCAGTGCTAGAGGGGGGATGGGGGGTGAAGCTTTCTTT CSARGGMGGEAFF
TRBJ1-2 many TRBV6-5 . TGTGCCAGCAGTTACGGGGGGGGAGCCTATGGCTACACCTTC CASSYGGGAYGYTF
TRBJ2-1 . TRBV6-1 TRBD2 TGTGCCAGCAGAGCCGGGACTAGCGGGAGCGGGACCTACAATGAGCAGTTCTTC CASRAGTSGSGTYNEQFF
TRBJ2-5 . TRBV18 TRBD2 TGTGCCAGCTCACCGGGGGTAGCGGGCCTACAAGAGACCCAGTACTTC CASSPGVAGLQETQYF
TRBJ2-3 . TRBV4-1 TRBD2 TGCGCCAGCAGCACACTCCGGCTAGCGGGGCAGGATACGCAGTATTTT CASSTLRLAGQDTQYF
TRBJ2-3 . TRBV7-9 TRBD2 TGTGCCAGCAGGCACACTAGCGAGGATACGCAGTATTTT CASRHTSEDTQYF
TRBJ2-1 few TRBV4-1 . TGCGCCAGCAGCCCTAACCGGGAGTCGGACAATGAGCAGTTCTTC CASSPNRESDNEQFF
TRBJ2-3 . TRBV20-1 TRBD2 TGCAGTGCGACTAGCGGGGGGCTGGTTACGCAGTATTTT CSATSGGLVTQYF